This is a list of T cell receptor beta chains from one sample in a study of blood T cell repertoires in COVID-19. Assay: immunoSEQ multiplex PCR; the TCRdb copy retains only in-frame clones and omits some. The table has tens of thousands of clones, about 83% seen once. The specimen was peripheral blood. These receptors all stem from a man aged 50 to 59 with active COVID-19. CDR3s include the opening cysteine and the closing phenylalanine or tryptophan. Only some rows state a clone size, as once, few, many or a class for expanded clones.

size | J | V | CDR3
- | TRBJ1-5 | TRBV7-8 | CASSMDMNQPQHF
- | TRBJ1-1 | TRBV24-1 | CATSPTGGNTEAFF
- | TRBJ2-1 | TRBV7-2 | CASSSAYNEQFF
- | TRBJ1-4 | TRBV2 | CASSQVEKLFF
- | TRBJ2-3 | TRBV7-9 | CASSLQAGGPGDTQYF
- | TRBJ1-2 | TRBV29-1 | CSVEDLQDSGAYGYTF
- | TRBJ1-1 | TRBV19 | CASSVDRDTEAFF
- | TRBJ1-1 | TRBV5-1 | CASSLGAVMNTEAFF
- | TRBJ2-7 | TRBV19 | CASSPGQWTYEQYF
- | TRBJ1-2 | TRBV19 | CASSGSPGQGSNANYGYTF
- | TRBJ2-3 | TRBV6-5 | CASSYSRQGLDTQYF
- | TRBJ1-2 | TRBV6-1 | CASSEPGNLYGYTF
- | TRBJ1-3 | TRBV9 | CASSPGSGNTIYF
- | TRBJ1-1 | TRBV28 | CASSPRGADEAFF
- | TRBJ1-2 | TRBV28 | CASSLSLTGDGYTF
- | TRBJ1-6 | TRBV28 | CASRPGSLDNSPLHF
- | TRBJ2-7 | TRBV4-1 | CASSQNGGATIYEQYF
few | TRBJ1-5 | TRBV2 | CASSVEGRGNQPQHF
few | TRBJ1-2 | TRBV5-1 | CASSSDFPPRYGYTF
- | TRBJ1-5 | TRBV6-1 | CASSDLGQGWGQPQHF
- | TRBJ2-1 | TRBV11-2 | CASSVGTSGLNEQFF
- | TRBJ2-7 | TRBV6-6 | CASSTSTGVSSYEQYF
- | TRBJ1-1 | TRBV28 | CASSPPTRGAFF
- | TRBJ2-7 | TRBV5-1 | CASSLGTDRSYEQYF
- | TRBJ2-3 | TRBV28 | CASSLGSGRAADTQYF
- | TRBJ2-7 | TRBV6-1 | CASSEAWTGTYEQYF
- | TRBJ2-3 | TRBV5-1 | CASTLEYFITDTQYF
- | TRBJ2-3 | TRBV4-1 | CASSQAWAGGADTQYF
once | TRBJ1-2 | TRBV30 | CAWKTGVTNYGYTF
- | TRBJ1-4 | TRBV4-2 | CASSQDDRALRPVPGLFF
- | TRBJ2-5 | TRBV9 | CASSTRAGLDFETQYF
- | TRBJ2-7 | TRBV24-1 | CATSDSRGGRAYEQYF
- | TRBJ1-2 | TRBV18 | CASSPSSGDGYTF
- | TRBJ2-1 | TRBV3-1/TRBV3-2 | CASSQPGTSGRDNEQFF
- | TRBJ2-7 | TRBV15 | CATSRDSGLDYEQYF
once | TRBJ1-3 | TRBV28 | CASSISGNTIYF
- | TRBJ2-6 | TRBV5-1 | CASSLGLAGLSGANVLTF
- | TRBJ2-1 | TRBV2 | CASSLEEGSYNEQFF
- | TRBJ2-1 | TRBV4-3 | CASSQGQGYNEQFF
- | TRBJ1-2 | TRBV4-3 | CASSQDTGTGGPRQW
- | TRBJ2-5 | TRBV5-1 | CASSTSEQGRQHF
- | TRBJ2-3 | TRBV28 | CASTTAFALVDTDTQYF
- | TRBJ2-7 | TRBV28 | CASLLPGGDGNEQYF
- | TRBJ2-7 | TRBV18 | CASSHATGGPGVNEQYF
few | TRBJ2-1 | TRBV7-9 | CASSTDAGQGVYEQFF
- | TRBJ1-2 | TRBV5-8 | CASSHRDSLNYGYTF